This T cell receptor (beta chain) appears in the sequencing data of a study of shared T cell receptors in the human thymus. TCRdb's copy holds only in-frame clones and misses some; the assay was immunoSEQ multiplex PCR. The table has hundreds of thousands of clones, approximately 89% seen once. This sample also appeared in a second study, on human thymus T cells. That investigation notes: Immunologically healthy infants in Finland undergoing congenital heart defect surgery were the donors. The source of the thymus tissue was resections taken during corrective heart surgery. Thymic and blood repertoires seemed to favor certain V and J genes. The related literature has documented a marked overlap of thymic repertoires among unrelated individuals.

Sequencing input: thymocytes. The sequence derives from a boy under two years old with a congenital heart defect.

The CDR3 bases are TGTGCCAGCAGTGAAGCGGCTAGCGGCTCCTACGAGCAGTACTTC. Encoded protein: CASSEAASGSYEQYF. The chain has TRBV6-1 and TRBJ2-7; TRBD2 matches 7 bases. The V gene end was trimmed by 0 bases and the J gene end by 0 bases; junction bases not matched to a gene: 2. CDR1 is MNHNS, CDR2 SASEGT, per germline. There are 15 residues in the CDR3.